This passage covers 24 T cell receptor beta chains from one sample sequenced in a study of blood T cell repertoires in COVID-19. Sequencing used immunoSEQ multiplex PCR; TCRdb keeps in-frame clones, though not all of them. The table shows around 81,000 clones, with roughly four fifths occurring only once. Material for sequencing was peripheral blood. The receptors shown here come from a human donor in a cohort sampled during active COVID-19.

The V call is TRBV7-3, the J call TRBJ2-2, with D tentatively TRBD1 (6 bases). The CDR3 contains 16 residues. V gave up 0 bases and J gave up 4 bases, with 12 bases separating them. From germline, CDR1 is SGHTA and CDR2 FQGTGA. The CDR3 DNA is TGTGCCAGCAGCTTAACCAGAACAGGGATCACCGGGGAGCTGTTTTTT. Protein sequence: CASSLTRTGITGELFF.

This chain links TRBV20-1 with TRBJ2-5; D ambiguous. The germline V and J ends were trimmed by 0 bases and 8 bases, with 7 bases remaining between them. Germline loops: CDR1 DFQATT, CDR2 SNEGSKA (reference sequence). This CDR3 is built from 11 residues. The CDR3 sequence is CSARDAVTQYF. CDR3 DNA: TGCAGTGCTAGAGATGCGGTAACCCAGTACTTC.

The chain has TRBV5-1 and TRBJ2-1, with TRBD2 matching 15 bases. The CDR3 has 18 amino acids. CDR1 and CDR2 from the germline V gene are SGHRS and YFSETQ. Trimming at V came to 0 bases and at J to 7 bases, leaving 8 bases not matched to a gene. The CDR3 region is CASSLGWTSGGALNEQFF. The CDR3 DNA sequence: TGCGCCAGCAGCTTGGGATGGACTAGCGGGGGGGCATTAAATGAGCAGTTCTTC.

This rearrangement joins TRBV6-1 to TRBJ2-7; 8 nucleotides align to TRBD1. The germline V gene has CDR1 MNHNS and CDR2 SASEGT. CDR3 length: 15 amino acids. Trimming at V came to 3 bases and at J to 2 bases, leaving 6 bases not matched to a gene. CDR3 loop: CASSDRGQAPYEQYF. As DNA, the CDR3 is TGTGCCAGCAGTGATCGGGGACAGGCTCCCTACGAGCAGTACTTC.

V usage is TRBV19 and J usage is TRBJ2-1, with D perhaps TRBD1 (5 bases). The V gene lost 1 base and the J gene lost 5 bases, with 12 bases spanning the gap. Germline assignment: CDR1 LNHDA and CDR2 SQIVND (reference sequence). CDR3 length: 15 amino acids. The CDR3, as DNA: TGTGCCAGTAGTATAGCTGGGGCCGGAGACAATGAGCAGTTCTTC. This gives the protein CASSIAGAGDNEQFF.

Written as DNA, the CDR3 is TGTGCCAGCAGTGTGCCAGCGGGGTTTAACGAGCAGTACTTC. Its translation is CASSVPAGFNEQYF. This chain joins TRBV2 and TRBJ2-7; 7 bases map to TRBD2. This CDR3 has 14 amino acids. Germline CDR1 reads SNHLY; CDR2 reads FYNNEI. V was clipped by 4 bases and J by 5 bases; unmatched bases: 8.

This sequence joins TRBV7-2 and TRBJ1-5, with a possible D match to TRBD1 (5 bases). Germline V gene sequence: CDR1 SGHTA, CDR2 FQGNSA. Trimming removed 5 bases at V and 7 bases at J, with 15 bases between. CDR3 length: 14 residues. CDR3 coding DNA: TGTGCCAGCAGCCAGACGGGGGTCGGGCAGCCCCAGCATTTT. Its protein product is CASSQTGVGQPQHF.

The chain employs TRBV19 and TRBJ2-7, with TRBD1 as a possible D gene (7 bases). The CDR3 sequence is 15 residues long. From germline, CDR1 is LNHDA and CDR2 SQIVND (reference sequence). V was clipped by 4 bases and J by 4 bases, with 17 bases between them. CDR3 DNA sequence: TGTGCCAGTAGTAATTACAGGGGTGCGGGGTACGAGCAGTACTTC. It translates to CASSNYRGAGYEQYF.

The chain couples TRBV10-1 to TRBJ2-2, with TRBD2 identical over 14 bases. Looked up from germline, CDR1 is WNHNN and CDR2 is SYGVQD (reference sequence). CDR3 length equals 17 residues. Losses at the gene ends were 4 bases for V and 4 bases for J; bases not matched to a gene: 5. CDR3 DNA sequence: TGCGCCAGCAGTGGACTAGCGGGGGGGCTTGGCACCGGGGAGCTGTTTTTT. Protein: CASSGLAGGLGTGELFF.

The rearrangement links TRBV9 to TRBJ2-3; 8 bases match TRBD1. V lost 3 bases, J lost 2 bases, and 2 bases stayed unmatched. The CDR3 consists of 14 residues. CDR1 is SGDLS and CDR2 is YYNGEE in the germline V gene. CDR3 DNA: TGTGCCAGCAGCGACAGGGGGTTCACAGATACGCAGTATTTT. Protein product: CASSDRGFTDTQYF.

V usage is TRBV13 and J usage is TRBJ1-2; D is unclear. CDR1 is PRHDT, CDR2 FYEKMQ, per germline (reference sequence). The CDR3 covers 12 residues. V gave up 6 bases and J gave up 2 bases, with 7 bases separating them. The CDR3 sequence is CASRRENYGYTF. The CDR3 region has the DNA TGTGCCAGCAGGAGAGAGAACTATGGCTACACCTTC.

The rearrangement links TRBV15 to TRBJ2-7, with 9 bases aligning to TRBD1. Trimming at V came to 3 bases and at J to 3 bases, leaving 3 bases not matched to a gene. The CDR3 has 14 amino acids. Germline V CDR1 and CDR2: LNHNV, YYDKDF (reference sequence). The CDR3 region has the DNA TGTGCCACCAGCAGTAGGACAGGGGTCTACGAGCAGTACTTC. Translated: CATSSRTGVYEQYF. Full variable domain (rest looked up from reference TRBV15 and TRBJ2-7): DAMVIQNPRYQVTQFGKPVTLSCSQTLNHNVMYWYQQKSSQAPKLLFHYYDKDFNNEADTPDNFQSRRPNTSFCFLDIRSPGLGDTAMYLCATSSRTGVYEQYFGPGTRLTVT.

The rearrangement uses TRBV6-5 and TRBJ1-2, with 8 positions matching TRBD1. Germline CDR1 and CDR2: MNHEY and SVGAGI. V trimming: 7 bases; J trimming: 7 bases; junction bases outside the gene matches: 8. The CDR3 totals 13 residues. In nucleotides, the CDR3 is TGTGCCAGCAAGCTAACAGGGGGTTTTGGCTACACCTTC. Translation: CASKLTGGFGYTF.

Written as DNA, the CDR3 is TGTGCCACTCGGACAGGGGGCGCCCATAGCAATCAGCCCCAGCATTTT. Translated: CATRTGGAHSNQPQHF. The chain employs TRBV19 and TRBJ1-5, with 11 bases that match TRBD1. CDR3 length: 16 amino acids. Germline V gene lookup returns CDR1 LNHDA and CDR2 SQIVND (reference sequence). V lost 10 bases, J lost 0 bases, and 8 bases stayed unmatched.

The chain recombines TRBV29-1 with TRBJ1-4, with 8 positions matching TRBD1. The V and J ends lost 6 bases and 0 bases, in that order; junction bases with no gene match: 6. Germline V CDR1 and CDR2: SQVTM, ANQGSEA. This CDR3 is built from 15 residues. In DNA, the CDR3 is TGCAGCGTGCGGACAGGGACGGCAACTAATGAAAAACTGTTTTTT. This codes for CSVRTGTATNEKLFF.

The count of this clone is one. The rearrangement links TRBV5-1 to TRBJ1-2, with D unresolved. The ends were cut back, 2 bases at V and 6 bases at J, with 8 bases in the middle. The CDR3 consists of 12 residues. Per the germline V gene, CDR1 is SGHRS and CDR2 is YFSETQ. CDR3 nucleotides: TGCGCCAGCAGCTTCACACAGAATGGCTACACCTTC. The encoded protein is CASSFTQNGYTF.

V usage is TRBV3-1 (or the pseudogene TRBV3-2) and J usage is TRBJ1-5; D gene unclear. The CDR3 has 16 amino acids. Trimming took 3 bases from V and 2 from J, leaving 14 bases between them. CDR1 LGHDT and CDR2 YNNKEL come from the germline V gene (reference sequence). CDR3: CASSQAPYDGNQPQHF. For the CDR3, the DNA is TGTGCCAGCAGCCAGGCTCCTTATGATGGCAATCAGCCCCAGCATTTT.

V and J are TRBV7-3 and TRBJ1-6; possible D gene TRBD1, 6 bases. The CDR3 consists of 15 residues. Trimming removed 0 bases at V and 7 bases at J, with 10 bases between. Germline CDR1 SGHTA, CDR2 FQGTGA. CDR3 in DNA: TGTGCCAGCAGCTTAACAGGACAGTGGAATTCACCCCTCCACTTT. It codes for CASSLTGQWNSPLHF.

About this clone: A read error is possible here, since a much larger clone lies one base away. The same CDR3 arises from other DNA sequences in this sample as well. V is TRBV7-9 and J is TRBJ1-5, with D perhaps TRBD1 (6 bases). V was cut by 8 bases and J by 11 bases, with 22 bases left in between. The CDR3 length is 14 residues. Per the germline V gene, CDR1 is SEHNR and CDR2 is FQNEAQ (reference sequence). The CDR3 bases are TGTGCCAGCTCTAACAGGGCCGGTAATCATGCCCAGCATTTT. This gives the protein CASSNRAGNHAQHF.

This chain joins TRBV9 and TRBJ2-6, with 8 nucleotides matching TRBD1. After removal of 0 bases from V and 2 bases from J, the junction contained 13 bases not matched to a gene. The germline gives CDR1 SGDLS, CDR2 YYNGEE. The CDR3 is 20 residues long. The CDR3 loop reads CASSVDPSGRTGTGANVLTF. The CDR3 region has the DNA TGTGCCAGCAGCGTAGACCCCTCGGGACGGACAGGGACTGGGGCCAACGTCCTGACTTTC.

CDR3 region: CASSWEGAGGNTIYF. In DNA, the CDR3 is TGCGCCAGCAGCTGGGAAGGGGCTGGTGGAAACACCATATATTTT. The chain uses TRBV5-1 and TRBJ1-3, with TRBD1 as a possible D gene (5 bases). V was trimmed by 3 bases and J by 3 bases, leaving 13 bases between them. Germline-derived CDR1 and CDR2 are SGHRS and YFSETQ. The CDR3 sequence is 15 residues long.

The chain uses TRBV11-3 and TRBJ2-2; 8 nucleotides align to TRBD2. J gave up 8 bases and V 1 base, and 12 bases lay outside the gene matches. Germline CDR1 SGHNT, CDR2 YENEEA. There are 17 residues in the CDR3. The CDR3 region is CASSLARGAPGNGELFF. CDR3 sequence (DNA): TGTGCCAGCAGCTTAGCGCGGGGGGCGCCAGGGAATGGGGAGCTGTTTTTT.

The gene calls are TRBV29-1 and TRBJ2-1; the D is unclear. The CDR3 runs to 10 residues. Germline V gene sequence: CDR1 SQVTM, CDR2 ANQGSEA. Trimming removed 4 bases at V and 8 bases at J, with 6 bases between. Written as DNA, the CDR3 is TGCAGCGTTGCGGTCCATGAGCAGTTCTTC. Amino acid sequence: CSVAVHEQFF.

The genes are TRBV3-1 (or the pseudogene TRBV3-2) and TRBJ1-2; 11 bases are shared with TRBD1. This CDR3 has 15 residues. Germline V lookup: CDR1 LGHDT, CDR2 YNNKEL (reference sequence). Trimming removed 5 bases from V and 3 bases from J; junction bases left unmatched: 5. DNA for the CDR3: TGTGCCAGCAGCTCCCGGGACAGGGGGTACTATGGCTACACCTTC. Translation: CASSSRDRGYYGYTF.